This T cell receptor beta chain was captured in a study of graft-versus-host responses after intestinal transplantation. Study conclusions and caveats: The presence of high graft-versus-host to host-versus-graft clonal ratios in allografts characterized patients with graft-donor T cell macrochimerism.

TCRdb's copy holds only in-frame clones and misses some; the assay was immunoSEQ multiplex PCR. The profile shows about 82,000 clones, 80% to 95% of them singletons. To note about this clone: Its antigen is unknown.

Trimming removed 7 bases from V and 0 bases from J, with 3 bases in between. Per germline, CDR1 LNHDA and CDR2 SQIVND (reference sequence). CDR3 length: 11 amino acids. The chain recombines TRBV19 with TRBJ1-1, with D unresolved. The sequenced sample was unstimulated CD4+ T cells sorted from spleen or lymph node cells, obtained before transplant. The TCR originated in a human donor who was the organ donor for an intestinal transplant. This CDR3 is CASTMNTEAFF. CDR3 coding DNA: TGTGCCAGTACTATGAACACTGAAGCTTTCTTT.